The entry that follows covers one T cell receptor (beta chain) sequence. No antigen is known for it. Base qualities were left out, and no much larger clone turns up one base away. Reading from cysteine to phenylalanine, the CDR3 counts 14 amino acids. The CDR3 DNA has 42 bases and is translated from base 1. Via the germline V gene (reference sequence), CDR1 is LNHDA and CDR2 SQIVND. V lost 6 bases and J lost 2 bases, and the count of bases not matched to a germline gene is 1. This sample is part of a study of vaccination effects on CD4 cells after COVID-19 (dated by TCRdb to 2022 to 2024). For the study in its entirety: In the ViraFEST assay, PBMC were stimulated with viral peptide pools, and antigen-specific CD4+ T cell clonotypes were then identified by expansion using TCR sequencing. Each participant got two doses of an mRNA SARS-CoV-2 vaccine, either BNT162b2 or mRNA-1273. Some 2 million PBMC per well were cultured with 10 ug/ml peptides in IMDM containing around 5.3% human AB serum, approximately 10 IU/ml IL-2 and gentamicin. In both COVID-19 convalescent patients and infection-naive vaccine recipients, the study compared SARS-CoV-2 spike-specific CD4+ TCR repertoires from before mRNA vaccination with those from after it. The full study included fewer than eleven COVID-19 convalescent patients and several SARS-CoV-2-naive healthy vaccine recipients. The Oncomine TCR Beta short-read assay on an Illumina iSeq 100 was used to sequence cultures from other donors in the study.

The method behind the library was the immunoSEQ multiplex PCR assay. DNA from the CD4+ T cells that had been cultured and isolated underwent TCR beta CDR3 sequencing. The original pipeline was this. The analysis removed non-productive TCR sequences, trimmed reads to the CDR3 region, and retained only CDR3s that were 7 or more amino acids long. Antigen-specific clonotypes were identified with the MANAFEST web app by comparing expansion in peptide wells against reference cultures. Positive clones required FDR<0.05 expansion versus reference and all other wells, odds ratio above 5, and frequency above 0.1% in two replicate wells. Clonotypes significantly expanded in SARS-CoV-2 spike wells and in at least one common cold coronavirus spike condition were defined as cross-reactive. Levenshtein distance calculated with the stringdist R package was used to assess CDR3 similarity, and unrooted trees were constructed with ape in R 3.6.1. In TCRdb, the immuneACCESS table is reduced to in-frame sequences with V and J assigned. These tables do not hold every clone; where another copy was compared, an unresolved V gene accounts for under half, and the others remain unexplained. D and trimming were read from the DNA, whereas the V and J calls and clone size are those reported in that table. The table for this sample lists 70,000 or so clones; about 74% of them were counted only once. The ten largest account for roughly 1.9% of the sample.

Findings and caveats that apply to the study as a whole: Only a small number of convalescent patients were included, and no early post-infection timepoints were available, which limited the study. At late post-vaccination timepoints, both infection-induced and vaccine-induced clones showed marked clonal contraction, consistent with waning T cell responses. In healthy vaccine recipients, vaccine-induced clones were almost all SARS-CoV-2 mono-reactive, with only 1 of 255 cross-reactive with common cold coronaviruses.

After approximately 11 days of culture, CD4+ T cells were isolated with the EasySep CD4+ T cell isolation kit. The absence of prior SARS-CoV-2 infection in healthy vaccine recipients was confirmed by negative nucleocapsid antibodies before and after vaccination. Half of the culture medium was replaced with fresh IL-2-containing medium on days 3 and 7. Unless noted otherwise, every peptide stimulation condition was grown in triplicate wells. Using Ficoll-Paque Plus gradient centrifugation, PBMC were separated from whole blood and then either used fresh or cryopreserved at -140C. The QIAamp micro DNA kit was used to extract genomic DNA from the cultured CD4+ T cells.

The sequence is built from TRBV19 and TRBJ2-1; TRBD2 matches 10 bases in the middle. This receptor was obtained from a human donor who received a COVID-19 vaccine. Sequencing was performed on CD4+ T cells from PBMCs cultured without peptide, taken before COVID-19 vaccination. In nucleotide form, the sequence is TGTGCCAGTAGACTAGCGGGGACCTACAATGAGCAGTTCTTC. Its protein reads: CASRLAGTYNEQFF.